This entry describes one T cell receptor (beta chain). Its antigen target is currently unknown. No per-base quality is available; no much larger clone lies one base away. In the prospective study, participants were 18 to 89 years old, resided in around 25 geographic areas of the United States, and were enrolled through a virtual design. Cohort assignment in the prospective study relied on participant-reported clinical history from a screening survey and a study questionnaire. For ImmuneRACE Cohort 3, a participant was defined as recovered based on two consecutive negative NP/OP PCR tests, clearance by a healthcare professional, or resolution of symptoms. Mobile phlebotomists in the prospective study collected whole blood, serum and a nasopharyngeal or oropharyngeal swab from every participant. Over a 2-month period, participants in the prospective study had the option of providing additional blood draws and questionnaires. Before DNA extraction, prospective study blood samples were shipped either frozen or at room temperature.

Trimming at the junction amounts to 6 bases on V and 0 bases on J, and the germline ends lie 11 bases apart. CDR1 and CDR2 were assigned from the germline V gene (reference sequence) as MNHEY and SMNVEV. From the cysteine through the phenylalanine, the CDR3 covers 15 amino acids. The sequence is cut down to CDR3 DNA, 45 bases in frame from base 1. TCRbeta CDR3 regions were amplified from genomic DNA using the immunoSEQ Assay, a bias-controlled multiplex PCR. In the authors' own workflow: Within the assay, amplification of reference gene primers was used to estimate how many nucleated cells each sample contained. To quantify the absolute abundance of each unique TCRbeta CDR3 rearrangement, sequence reads were collapsed and filtered. Productive Simpson clonality was computed per sample as the square root of Simpson's diversity index over productive rearrangements. The source is immuneACCESS, and TCRdb retained only in-frame sequences with V and J called. Part of the clones is not carried over; for the studies checked, unresolved V genes explain less than half of this, and the remainder is unexplained. The V and J calls and clone size were taken over from that table, and D and trimming were inferred from the DNA. This sample lists about 430,000 clones; 80% to 90% were detected once. Roughly 1.1% of the sample comes from the top ten.

This entry belongs to a study of blood T cell repertoires in COVID-19 (dated by TCRdb to between 2020 and 2021). At the level of the whole study: Collaborator samples came from the United States, Italy and Spain and covered acute and convalescent phases of COVID-19. The prospective study material was composed of cDNA or gDNA derived from T cells, B-cell-depleted T cells, or PBMCs. Deeply sampled blood TCRbeta repertoires from subjects exposed to, actively infected with, or recovered from COVID-19 were included in the dataset. The repertoires were made available in a free public database intended to serve as a resource for research on the immune response to SARS-CoV-2. The samples were drawn from the first 160 participants of the ongoing ImmuneRACE study and from 1,200 or so subjects provided by 6 global collaborators. Sample metadata almost always included a de-identified subject ID, COVID-19 status, age in years and sex. Where available, HLA class I and class II types were taken from metadata supplied by the sample provider and were not determined by assay-based typing. The investigation overall reported the following: The quantity of clinical and demographic metadata differed by source and by participant and was supplied without curation.

This receptor was obtained from a man aged 25 to 40 who had recovered from COVID-19. Sequencing was done on a sample of PBMCs or T cells enriched from blood (not recorded which). The rearranged segments are TRBV27 and TRBJ1-4; a tentative D call is TRBD1 (6 bases match). The CDR3 here reads CASSPRQATNEKLFF. The nucleotides read TGTGCCAGCAGCCCTCGACAGGCAACTAATGAAAAACTGTTTTTT. The full variable domain, completed from the reference TRBV27 and TRBJ1-4 proteins outside the CDR3, reads EAQVTQNPRYLITVTGKKLTVTCSQNMNHEYMSWYRQDPGLGLRQIYYSMNVEVTDKGDVPEGYKVSRKEKRNFPLILESPSPNQTSLYFCASSPRQATNEKLFFGSGTQLSVL.